This passage covers 12 T cell receptor beta chains from one sample sequenced in a study of CD8+CD57+ T cells in acquired aplastic anemia. Before being chosen for sequencing, patients had shown CD8+CD57+ cell expansion by flow cytometry. The template for TCR beta VDJ and CDR3 sequence profiling was genomic DNA. TCRdb independently ran MiXCR on the reads; one entry per CDR3 protein. The table shows over 150,000 distinct CDR3 sequences, with 71% occurring only once. Material for sequencing was sorted CD4+, CD8+, or CD8+CD57+ T cells (not recorded which) from PBMCs. Receptors were obtained from a human donor with aplastic anemia.

The chain uses TRBV20-1 and TRBJ2-7, with D unresolved. V shed 3 bases and J shed 3 bases, with 9 bases lying between them. The CDR3 is 12 residues long. Germline V lookup: CDR1 DFQATT, CDR2 SNEGSKA (reference sequence). The CDR3 region is CSARYESYEQYF. CDR3 DNA sequence: TGCAGTGCTAGGTACGAGAGCTACGAGCAGTACTTC.

The V and J genes are TRBV6-6 and TRBJ1-5; no definite D call. Germline CDR1 is MNHNY and CDR2 is SVGAGI (reference sequence). Trimming took off 0 bases at V and 4 bases at J, with 4 bases between the two ends. This CDR3 has 13 amino acids. This CDR3 reads CASSYSRNQPQHF. The CDR3, as DNA: TGTGCCAGCAGTTACTCCAGGAATCAGCCCCAGCATTTT.

The chain couples TRBV20-1 to TRBJ2-1; 7 bases map to TRBD1. The J segment lost 5 bases and the V segment lost 6 bases, leaving 10 bases of the junction unmatched. The CDR3 is 14 amino acids. The V gene's germline CDR1 is DFQATT and CDR2 SNEGSKA (reference sequence). CDR3 protein: CSANEGQGDNEQFF. The CDR3 DNA is TGCAGTGCCAATGAGGGGCAGGGGGACAATGAGCAGTTCTTC.

The chain couples TRBV19 to TRBJ1-6, with D possibly being TRBD1 (5 bases). Deletions cut 5 bases from V and 10 bases from J, with 15 bases between. The CDR3 is 14 amino acids. Per the germline V gene, CDR1 is LNHDA and CDR2 is SQIVND (reference sequence). CDR3 sequence: CASSGDLAGSPLHF. CDR3 coding DNA: TGTGCCAGTAGTGGGGACCTGGCGGGGTCACCCCTCCACTTT.

Comment on this clonotype: Mismatch with germline at one junction end may stem from a read error. The chain links TRBV4-1 to TRBJ2-3; D possibly corresponds to TRBD2 (7 bases). The CDR3 contains 16 residues. Per germline, CDR1 MGHRA and CDR2 YSYEKL. CDR3: CASSQEGGGGTDMQYF. CDR3 in DNA: TGCGCCAGCAGCCAGGAGGGTGGCGGGGGCACAGATATGCAGTATTTT.

The chain joins TRBV7-9 to TRBJ2-7, with no clear D. The CDR3 spans 13 residues. V was clipped by 3 bases and J by 5 bases, with 11 bases between them. Germline values: CDR1 SEHNR, CDR2 FQNEAQ (reference sequence). CDR3 protein: CASSFSGIDEQYF. CDR3 bases: TGTGCCAGCAGCTTTTCCGGCATCGACGAGCAGTACTTC.

This clonotype appeared a single time. This chain joins TRBV24-1 and TRBJ2-5; 9 positions agree with TRBD2. Looked up from germline, CDR1 is KGHDR and CDR2 is SFDVKD. The CDR3 spans 16 residues. Losses at the gene ends were 0 bases for V and 1 base for J; bases not matched to a gene: 2. CDR3 coding DNA: TGTGCCACCAGTGATTTGAGACTAGCGGCCCAAGAGACCCAGTACTTC. It encodes CATSDLRLAAQETQYF.

This clonotype was recorded once. One junction end disagrees with the germline gene, perhaps due to a read error. The chain couples TRBV7-2 to TRBJ2-3; the match to TRBD2 covers 10 bases. Germline V gene lookup returns CDR1 SGHTA and CDR2 FQGNSA. The CDR3 covers 14 residues. This CDR3 is CASSLALAGATQYF. CDR3 DNA: TGCGCCAGCAGCTTAGCTCTAGCGGGGGCTACGCAGTATTTT.

This chain connects TRBV15 to TRBJ2-5; the D is unclear. Trimming removed 3 bases at V and 2 bases at J, with 7 bases between. Germline CDR1 and CDR2: LNHNV and YYDKDF (reference sequence). The CDR3 is made up of 13 amino acids. Written as DNA, the CDR3 is TGTGCCACCAGCAGGTCAAAGCAAGAGACCCAGTACTTC. It encodes CATSRSKQETQYF. Supplemented by reference TRBV15 and TRBJ2-5, the full variable domain reads DAMVIQNPRYQVTQFGKPVTLSCSQTLNHNVMYWYQQKSSQAPKLLFHYYDKDFNNEADTPDNFQSRRPNTSFCFLDIRSPGLGDTAMYLCATSRSKQETQYFGPGTRLLVL.

As to this clonotype: The junction departs from germline at one end; a sequencing error may be responsible. In DNA, the CDR3 is TGTGCCAACAGTCTTCGGTCGCTAGCGGGGGGGGGTGGTACAGATACGCAGTATTTT. This gives the protein CANSLRSLAGGGGTDTQYF. The chain employs TRBV6-4 and TRBJ2-3, with 12 positions matching TRBD2. Germline assignment: CDR1 MRHNA and CDR2 SNTAGT. The CDR3 has 19 residues.

V and J are TRBV6-5 and TRBJ2-7, with D possibly TRBD1 on 5 matching bases. CDR1 and CDR2 (germline): MNHEY, SVGAGI. Trimming took 6 bases from V and 3 from J, leaving 12 bases between them. This CDR3 contains 13 residues. CDR3 DNA sequence: TGTGCCAGCAGGTCGTCCCAGGGCTACGAGCAGTACTTC. Translating gives CASRSSQGYEQYF.

The chain uses TRBV13 and TRBJ2-3, with a possible D match to TRBD2 (6 bases). The germline V gene encodes CDR1 PRHDT and CDR2 FYEKMQ (reference sequence). The CDR3 covers 17 residues. The V gene lost 2 bases and the J gene lost 2 bases, with 17 bases spanning the gap. DNA for the CDR3: TGTGCCAGCAGCTTACACCCTAGCGTTTCCCTCACAGATACGCAGTATTTT. This sequence encodes CASSLHPSVSLTDTQYF. Combining the CDR3 with reference TRBV13 and TRBJ2-3 gives the whole variable domain AAGVIQSPRHLIKEKRETATLKCYPIPRHDTVYWYQQGPGQDPQFLISFYEKMQSDKGSIPDRFSAQQFSDYHSELNMSSLELGDSALYFCASSLHPSVSLTDTQYFGPGTRLTVL.